Each of the 8 T cell receptor beta chains below was sequenced from the same sample in a study of CD8 T cells in ankylosing spondylitis. TCRdb recomputed calls from the 5' RACE reads with MiXCR, one row per CDR3 protein. The table lists some 130,000 distinct CDR3 sequences, 7% to 10% of them singletons. Source material: blood, either unsorted or a sorted T cell fraction (not recorded which). These receptors were obtained from a male donor with ankylosing spondylitis or in good health (not recorded which).

This clonotype was observed many times. The chain uses TRBV7-9 and TRBJ2-2; D uncertain. The CDR3 has 12 residues. The germline CDR1 and CDR2 sequences are SEHNR and FQNEAQ (reference sequence). Trimming removed 5 bases at V and 5 bases at J, with 6 bases between. CDR3 sequence: CASSRLTGELFF. The CDR3 DNA reads as TGTGCCAGCAGCCGTTTAACCGGGGAGCTGTTTTTT. Variable domain in full (rest from reference TRBV7-9 and TRBJ2-2): DTGVSQNPRHKITKRGQNVTFRCDPISEHNRLYWYRQTLGQGPEFLTYFQNEAQLEKSRLLSDRFSAERPKGSFSTLEIQRTEQGDSAMYLCASSRLTGELFFGEGSRLTVL.

This clonotype was observed a handful of times. The chain employs TRBV5-5 and TRBJ2-3; no firm D call. V dropped 0 bases and J dropped 10 bases, with 12 bases sitting between them. CDR3 size: 13 residues. CDR1 SGHKS and CDR2 YYEKEE come from the germline V gene (reference sequence). The CDR3 loop reads CASSLEGWIAQYF. The CDR3 DNA reads TGTGCCAGCAGCTTGGAAGGATGGATCGCGCAGTATTTT.

V gene TRBV11-2 combines with J gene TRBJ1-5; a possible D gene is TRBD1 (5 bases). The CDR3 is 13 amino acids. Germline values: CDR1 SGHAT, CDR2 FQNNGV. The V end was cut by 5 bases, the J end by 5 bases, with 10 bases between. This CDR3 reads CASSPGQDQPQHF. The CDR3 region has the DNA TGTGCCAGCAGCCCTGGACAAGATCAGCCCCAGCATTTT.

There are many counts of this clonotype. This rearrangement joins TRBV29-1 to TRBJ2-1; TRBD2 agrees at 9 bases. The CDR3 totals 19 residues. Per germline, CDR1 SQVTM and CDR2 ANQGSEA. Trimming removed 2 bases from V and 5 bases from J; junction bases left unmatched: 19. The CDR3 DNA sequence: TGCAGCGTTGAATCCCTGAGTCAGGTTTCCCGACTAGCGGACAATGAGCAGTTCTTC. It specifies CSVESLSQVSRLADNEQFF.

This clonotype was seen at least ten times. The junction shows a germline mismatch at one end, possibly a read error. The chain's CDR3 is CASSFGGPVAF. The CDR3 nucleotides are TGTGCCAGCAGTTTCGGGGGGCCCGTCGCCTTC. The chain carries TRBV12-3 or TRBV12-4 and TRBJ1-2, with D perhaps matching TRBD1 (6 bases). This CDR3 region has 11 residues.

This clonotype came up a few times. V gene TRBV5-4 combines with J gene TRBJ2-6; perhaps TRBD1 as D (5 bases). CDR1 and CDR2 (germline): SGHNT, YYREEE (reference sequence). The length of the CDR3 is 15 residues. With 0 bases removed from V and 4 bases from J, the gap between germline ends came to 8 bases. This CDR3 reads CASSLAGPGANVLTF. Written as DNA, the CDR3 is TGTGCCAGCAGCTTGGCAGGGCCCGGGGCCAACGTCCTGACTTTC.

This clonotype appeared a few times. Here the CDR3 reads CASTYTTSGIYNEQFF. The CDR3 DNA reads as TGTGCCAGCACCTACACCACGAGCGGGATATACAATGAGCAGTTCTTC. V is TRBV7-2 and J is TRBJ2-1; TRBD2 matches at 7 bases. Trimming cost V 7 bases and J 4 bases; bases outside gene matches: 13. Germline-derived CDR1 and CDR2 are SGHTA and FQGNSA. The CDR3 consists of 16 residues.

This clonotype was counted at least ten times. The chain has TRBV20-1 and TRBJ2-1; 14 nucleotides agree with TRBD2. From germline, CDR1 is DFQATT and CDR2 SNEGSKA (reference sequence). The CDR3 loop spans 18 amino acids. The junction had 14 bases not matched to a gene; V was cut back by 1 base and J by 9 bases. The CDR3 loop reads CSARGAGLAGAWAVEQFF. The CDR3 DNA is TGCAGTGCTAGAGGTGCGGGACTAGCGGGAGCATGGGCTGTTGAGCAGTTCTTC.